This T cell receptor (beta chain) was found in a study of cytomegalovirus exposure and HLA in healthy donors. Study-wide results and limits: In a later analysis, approximately 15,000 TCR beta sequences were associated with HLA alleles at 0.05 false discovery rate.

As concerns this clone: The antigen is unknown.

Primers included in the PCR were 60 Vbeta and 13 Jbeta primers. Clones were sequenced by immunoSEQ multiplex PCR, and TCRdb holds only the in-frame ones, with some missing. The table records about 110,000 clones, 73% of them present only once. The sequence was obtained from a woman in her thirties or forties in good health and CMV-seronegative. The specimen was PBMCs.

The chain's CDR3 is CASSPWGSAGNTGELFF. The CDR3 DNA follows: TGTGCCAGCAGCCCCTGGGGGTCAGCGGGGAACACCGGGGAGCTGTTTTTT. V usage is TRBV9 and J usage is TRBJ2-2, with D possibly matching TRBD2 (6 bases). CDR3 length: 17 residues. Germline loops: CDR1 SGDLS, CDR2 YYNGEE. Trimming took off 4 bases at V and 1 base at J, with 17 bases between the two ends.